This T cell receptor (beta chain) is drawn from a study of Ad26.COV2.S vaccination and SARS-CoV-2 variants. Study in general: Within the COV1001 Ad26.COV2.S trial arm, the donor was enrolled. Participants got Ad26.COV2.S intramuscularly, once or twice 56 days apart. Study observations and caveats: Analyses that measured TCR breadth and depth may have underestimated total T cell responses. Vaccine and placebo recipients had similar non-spike TCR breadth.

V lost 3 bases and J lost 9; bases outside the gene matches: 5. Germline V lookup: CDR1 KGHSH, CDR2 LQKENI. CDR3 length equals 15 residues. This sample's treatment: some 20 received Ad26.COV2.S at low or high dose, single or two shots; about five received placebo; per-sample allocation not given. Samples analyzed were those drawn on day 63 after the first vaccine or placebo injection. Generated by immunoSEQ multiplex PCR, the TCRdb table keeps only in-frame clones and is missing some. Here the sample spans 200,000 to 300,000 clones, around nine tenths being singletons. In its sample, this clone was seen once. Its antigen is unknown.

The clonotype originates from a person between 18 and 59 years old who received the Ad26.COV2.S COVID-19 vaccine or a placebo. The input for sequencing was peripheral blood, taken in a trial of Ad26.COV2.S vaccine versus placebo. The rearrangement uses TRBV18 and TRBJ1-6; 10 positions match TRBD1. CDR3 loop: CASSPDRGPGSPLHF. The CDR3 DNA sequence: TGTGCCAGCTCACCCGACAGGGGGCCAGGTTCACCCCTCCACTTT.